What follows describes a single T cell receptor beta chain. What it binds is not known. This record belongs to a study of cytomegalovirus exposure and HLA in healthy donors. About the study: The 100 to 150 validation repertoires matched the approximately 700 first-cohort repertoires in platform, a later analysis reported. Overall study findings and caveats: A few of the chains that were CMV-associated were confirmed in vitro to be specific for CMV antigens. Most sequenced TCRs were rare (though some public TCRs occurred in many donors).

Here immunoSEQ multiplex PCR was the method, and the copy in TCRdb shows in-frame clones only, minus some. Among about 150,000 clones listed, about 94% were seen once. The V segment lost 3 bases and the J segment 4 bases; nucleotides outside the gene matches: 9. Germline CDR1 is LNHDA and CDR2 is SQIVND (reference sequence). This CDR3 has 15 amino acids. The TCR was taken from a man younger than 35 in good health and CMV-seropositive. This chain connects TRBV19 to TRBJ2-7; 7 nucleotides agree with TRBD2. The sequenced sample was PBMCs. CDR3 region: CASSMGLAAKYEQYF. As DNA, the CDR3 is TGTGCCAGTAGTATGGGGCTAGCGGCTAAATACGAGCAGTACTTC.